The present T cell receptor beta chain was sequenced within a study of cytomegalovirus exposure and HLA in healthy donors. In this sample, this clone turned up once. What it binds is unknown. Study-level points and caveats: Roughly even sequencing depth across donors was the assumption behind the presence/absence analyses.

The PCR contained 60 Vbeta and 13 Jbeta primers. The repertoire was sequenced with immunoSEQ multiplex PCR; TCRdb's copy has only in-frame clones and lacks some. This repertoire shows 200,000 or so clones, about 80% found once; its top ten account for around 2%. This receptor was obtained from a woman between 18 and 30 years old in good health and CMV-seropositive. The sample taken for sequencing was PBMCs.

This chain's CDR3 is CASSERGGEQFF. In DNA form, the CDR3 reads TGTGCCAGCAGTGAAAGGGGGGGTGAGCAGTTCTTC. This chain uses TRBV2 with TRBJ2-1, with D perhaps TRBD2 (7 bases). Germline CDR1 and CDR2: SNHLY and FYNNEI. This CDR3 spans 12 amino acids. V was shortened by 2 bases and J by 9 bases, with 8 bases between the two germline ends.